The rows below give T cell receptor beta chains drawn from one sample of a study of blood T cell repertoires in COVID-19. Repertoires were generated with immunoSEQ multiplex PCR, while TCRdb's copy carries only in-frame clones and drops some. The sample lists some 270,000 clones, about 89% occurring once. Sequenced material: peripheral blood. These receptor sequences come from a man aged 35 to 55 with active or convalescent COVID-19. CDR3s include the opening cysteine and the closing phenylalanine or tryptophan. Where a row states a size, it is once, few, many or the class of an expanded clone; other rows omit it.

>TRBJ2-3|TRBV6-5|NA
CASRQGRGPDTQYF
>TRBJ2-3|TRBV10-3|NA
CAISRGSFTDTQYF
>TRBJ2-5|TRBV19|once
CASSAGTGETQYF
>TRBJ1-2|TRBV4-1|NA
CASSQQVTDRVSGYTF
>TRBJ1-3|TRBV7-9|NA
CASSSLPGEGNTIYF
>TRBJ1-2|TRBV2|NA
CASSVRQSDYGYTF
>TRBJ1-2|TRBV5-1|NA
CASSQNRDRGYGYTF
>TRBJ1-1|TRBV4-1|NA
CASSQEYPGGEAFF
>TRBJ1-1|TRBV11-3|NA
CASSQDSLMIEAFF
>TRBJ2-2|TRBV7-9|NA
CASSERTSGRVKAGELFF
>TRBJ2-1|TRBV5-1|once
CASSLLAGGPPNEQFF
>TRBJ2-7|TRBV7-3|NA
CASSWAGSYEQYF
>TRBJ1-2|TRBV7-9|NA
CASSLSGTGLYPNYGYTF
>TRBJ2-2|TRBV10-1|NA
CASSDRVGTSVTGELFF
>TRBJ2-3|TRBV12-3/TRBV12-4|NA
CASSLIGTDTQYF
>TRBJ2-3|TRBV6-1|NA
CASSANLAEFTDTQYF
>TRBJ1-1|TRBV4-2|NA
CASSPTGTSGTEAFF
>TRBJ1-1|TRBV30|NA
CAWSVQVNTEAFF
>TRBJ1-4|TRBV10-1|NA
CASSRRGRQEKLFF
>TRBJ2-4|TRBV7-3|NA
CASSLAPGQGNIQYF
>TRBJ1-5|TRBV28|NA
CASSLSRTGGEGSNQPQHF
>TRBJ1-6|TRBV30|once
CAFTTPGSYNSPLHF
>TRBJ1-1|TRBV24-1|NA
CATSDWAGENTEAFF
>TRBJ2-1|TRBV5-1|once
CASSGLWAGVPNEQFF
>TRBJ1-6|TRBV30|NA
CAWSVAGLRSYNSPLHF
>TRBJ1-6|TRBV10-3|NA
CASGGGSRDNSPLHF
>TRBJ2-1|TRBV4-2|NA
CASSQGGLAGYNEQFF
>TRBJ2-5|TRBV19|NA
CASSPTRVETQYF
>TRBJ2-5|TRBV2|NA
CASSEWRTVQETQYF
>TRBJ1-2|TRBV2|NA
CASSESTTANYGYTF
>TRBJ2-7|TRBV9|NA
CASSVGPSGLAAGEQYF
>TRBJ1-2|TRBV19|NA
CASSPPTGPNRYTF
>TRBJ1-2|TRBV14|NA
CASSTQGVYGYTF
>TRBJ2-4|TRBV3-1/TRBV3-2|NA
CASSQPDSIQYF
>TRBJ1-5|TRBV19|few
CASADSSNQPQHF